These T cell receptor beta chains were read from a single sample in a study of blood T cell repertoires in COVID-19. Profiling relied on immunoSEQ multiplex PCR, and the TCRdb table lists in-frame clones only, not all of them. The sample shows approximately 20,000 clones, roughly nine tenths of them seen only once. Sequenced input: peripheral blood. These receptors all stem from a human donor in a cohort sampled during active COVID-19. Each CDR3 is given with its conserved first and last residue. Fields, in order: J gene, V gene, D gene, clone size, CDR3 protein, CDR3 DNA. D genes are given only for firm matches. Expanded clones get a size class; other rows say once, few or many, or leave the size out.

J: TRBJ2-1; V: TRBV12-3/TRBV12-4; D: .; size: .; CDR3: CASSASYEQFF; DNA: TGTGCCAGCAGCGCCAGTTATGAGCAGTTCTTC
J: TRBJ1-1; V: TRBV5-5; D: .; size: once; CDR3: CASSHWSAATEAFF; DNA: TGTGCCAGCAGCCATTGGTCCGCGGCCACTGAAGCTTTCTTT
J: TRBJ1-2; V: TRBV19; D: .; size: .; CDR3: CASSSQVYGYTF; DNA: TGTGCCAGTAGTAGTCAGGTTTATGGCTACACCTTC
J: TRBJ2-1; V: TRBV6-5; D: .; size: .; CDR3: CASSYGTGAYNEQFF; DNA: TGTGCCAGCAGTTACGGGACGGGAGCGTACAATGAGCAGTTCTTC
J: TRBJ1-3; V: TRBV14; D: TRBD1; size: .; CDR3: CASSQRRDRGVSAGNTIYF; DNA: TGTGCCAGCAGCCAAAGGCGGGACAGGGGGGTATCGGCTGGAAACACCATATATTTT
J: TRBJ2-1; V: TRBV11-2; D: TRBD1; size: .; CDR3: CASSFRTRDRGYNEQFF; DNA: TGTGCCAGCAGCTTCAGGACCCGTGACAGGGGATACAATGAGCAGTTCTTC
J: TRBJ2-5; V: TRBV7-9; D: .; size: .; CDR3: CASSSRPGAWYQETQYF; DNA: TGTGCCAGCAGCTCCAGACCAGGGGCCTGGTACCAAGAGACCCAGTACTTC
J: TRBJ1-2; V: TRBV5-1; D: .; size: .; CDR3: CASSQGSGYTF; DNA: TGCGCCAGCAGCCAGGGGTCGGGCTACACCTTC
J: TRBJ2-1; V: TRBV5-1; D: TRBD2; size: .; CDR3: CASSSGTSGITEQFF; DNA: TGCGCCAGCAGCTCCGGGACTAGCGGGATCACTGAGCAGTTCTTC
J: TRBJ1-1; V: TRBV29-1; D: .; size: .; CDR3: CSVVTSMNTEAFF; DNA: TGCAGCGTTGTTACTTCTATGAACACTGAAGCTTTCTTT
J: TRBJ1-1; V: TRBV5-1; D: TRBD1; size: .; CDR3: CASSNQGAGTEAFF; DNA: TGCGCCAGCAGCAACCAGGGGGCGGGCACTGAAGCTTTCTTT
J: TRBJ1-1; V: TRBV14; D: TRBD1; size: .; CDR3: CASSPDRATEAFF; DNA: TGTGCCAGCTCCCCGGACAGGGCCACTGAAGCTTTCTTT
J: TRBJ2-7; V: TRBV10-1; D: TRBD1; size: .; CDR3: CASSEYRGSGYEQYF; DNA: TGCGCCAGCAGTGAATACAGGGGATCAGGATACGAGCAGTACTTC
J: TRBJ1-1; V: TRBV2; D: .; size: .; CDR3: CASRAGNEAFF; DNA: TGTGCCAGCAGGGCGGGAAATGAAGCTTTCTTT
J: TRBJ1-4; V: TRBV5-1; D: TRBD1; size: once; CDR3: CASSLRGQGATNEKLFF; DNA: TGCGCCAGCAGCTTGAGGGGACAGGGGGCGACTAATGAAAAACTGTTTTTT
J: TRBJ1-4; V: TRBV28; D: .; size: .; CDR3: CASSLSGLGEKLFF; DNA: TGTGCCAGCAGTTTATCAGGGTTGGGTGAAAAACTGTTTTTT
J: TRBJ1-6; V: TRBV6-5; D: TRBD1; size: .; CDR3: CASRGQGNSPLHF; DNA: TGTGCCAGCAGGGGACAGGGAAATTCACCCCTCCACTTT
J: TRBJ2-1; V: TRBV7-3; D: .; size: .; CDR3: CASSPQPRDNEQFF; DNA: TGTGCCAGCAGCCCTCAGCCGAGGGACAATGAGCAGTTCTTC
J: TRBJ1-5; V: TRBV7-2; D: TRBD1; size: .; CDR3: CASSLTGTGDQPQHF; DNA: TGTGCCAGCAGTTTGACCGGGACAGGGGATCAGCCCCAGCATTTT
J: TRBJ2-2; V: TRBV9; D: .; size: .; CDR3: CASSRGQSNTGELFF; DNA: TGTGCCAGCAGCCGCGGACAATCGAACACCGGGGAGCTGTTTTTT
J: TRBJ2-5; V: TRBV5-4; D: .; size: few; CDR3: CASTRGAGDGETQYF; DNA: TGTGCCAGCACTCGGGGGGCAGGGGACGGGGAGACCCAGTACTTC
J: TRBJ2-5; V: TRBV28; D: .; size: .; CDR3: CASSSTGFQETQYF; DNA: TGTGCCAGCAGTTCAACAGGGTTTCAAGAGACCCAGTACTTC
J: TRBJ2-7; V: TRBV6-2/TRBV6-3; D: .; size: few; CDR3: CASSYSKRLERYEQYF; DNA: TGTGCCAGCAGTTACTCGAAGCGACTAGAAAGGTACGAGCAGTACTTC
J: TRBJ1-1; V: TRBV27; D: TRBD1; size: .; CDR3: CASSSSNRQGPAFF; DNA: TGTGCCAGCAGTTCGTCAAATCGACAGGGTCCAGCTTTCTTT
J: TRBJ2-7; V: TRBV4-1; D: TRBD2; size: .; CDR3: CASSQGGRGDEQYF; DNA: TGCGCCAGCAGCCAAGGGGGGCGGGGGGACGAGCAGTACTTC
J: TRBJ2-7; V: TRBV9; D: TRBD2; size: .; CDR3: CASSAGTSGNGFDYEQYF; DNA: TGTGCCAGCAGCGCGGGGACTAGCGGGAACGGGTTTGACTACGAGCAGTACTTC
J: TRBJ2-5; V: TRBV5-1; D: .; size: .; CDR3: CASSFTTQETQYF; DNA: TGCGCCAGCAGCTTTACTACGCAAGAGACCCAGTACTTC
J: TRBJ2-1; V: TRBV7-2; D: TRBD2; size: .; CDR3: CASSQRLAGGPEQFF; DNA: TGTGCCAGCAGCCAACGTCTAGCGGGGGGGCCCGAGCAGTTCTTC
J: TRBJ1-3; V: TRBV3-1/TRBV3-2; D: .; size: .; CDR3: CASSRNLGDSGNTIYF; DNA: TGTGCCAGCAGCCGGAACCTAGGGGACTCTGGAAACACCATATATTTT
J: TRBJ2-2; V: TRBV3-1/TRBV3-2; D: TRBD2; size: .; CDR3: CASSQGARLATGELFF; DNA: TGTGCCAGCAGCCAAGGGGCCCGACTAGCGACCGGGGAGCTGTTTTTT
J: TRBJ2-7; V: TRBV6-2/TRBV6-3; D: TRBD1; size: .; CDR3: CASSLDRGLSYEQYF; DNA: TGTGCCAGCAGCCTCGACAGGGGCCTCTCCTACGAGCAGTACTTC
J: TRBJ1-2; V: TRBV12-3/TRBV12-4; D: .; size: .; CDR3: CASSTRNYGYTF; DNA: TGTGCCAGCAGTACCCGGAACTATGGCTACACCTTC
J: TRBJ2-1; V: TRBV5-3; D: TRBD2; size: .; CDR3: CARSWGKVGFPAGNYNEQFF; DNA: TGTGCCAGAAGCTGGGGTAAGGTTGGTTTCCCAGCGGGGAATTACAATGAGCAGTTCTTC
J: TRBJ1-3; V: TRBV5-6; D: .; size: .; CDR3: CASSRGTGNTIYF; DNA: TGTGCCAGCAGCCGGGGGACGGGAAACACCATATATTTT
J: TRBJ2-1; V: TRBV27; D: TRBD2; size: .; CDR3: CASSSGLDILYNEQFF; DNA: TGTGCCAGCAGTTCGGGACTAGACATTCTATACAATGAGCAGTTCTTC
J: TRBJ1-3; V: TRBV27; D: TRBD1; size: once; CDR3: CASRRDSLSGNTIYF; DNA: TGTGCCAGCCGCCGGGACAGCCTCTCTGGAAACACCATATATTTT
J: TRBJ1-2; V: TRBV19; D: TRBD1; size: .; CDR3: CASGQGFNYGYTF; DNA: TGTGCCAGTGGACAGGGTTTTAATTATGGCTACACCTTC
J: TRBJ2-7; V: TRBV20-1; D: TRBD1; size: .; CDR3: CSASPQGARGEQYF; DNA: TGCAGTGCTAGTCCGCAGGGGGCGCGAGGCGAGCAGTACTTC
J: TRBJ1-6; V: TRBV30; D: TRBD1; size: .; CDR3: CALGWGQASLHF; DNA: TGTGCCTTGGGTTGGGGACAGGCCTCCCTCCACTTT
J: TRBJ2-5; V: TRBV12-5; D: TRBD2; size: .; CDR3: CASGSGTSGVWETQYF; DNA: TGTGCTAGTGGATCTGGGACTAGCGGGGTTTGGGAGACCCAGTACTTC
J: TRBJ2-2; V: TRBV19; D: TRBD1; size: .; CDR3: CASSRAQGAGELFF; DNA: TGTGCCAGTAGTAGGGCGCAGGGGGCCGGGGAGCTGTTTTTT
J: TRBJ2-7; V: TRBV21-1; D: .; size: .; CDR3: CASSRPGQGDTYEQYF; DNA: TGTGCCAGCAGCCGCCCAGGACAGGGCGACACCTACGAGCAGTACTTC
J: TRBJ1-2; V: TRBV3-1/TRBV3-2; D: TRBD1; size: .; CDR3: CASSQGTGLPGYTF; DNA: TGTGCCAGCAGCCAAGGGACAGGGCTGCCCGGCTACACCTTC
J: TRBJ2-6; V: TRBV6-2/TRBV6-3; D: .; size: few; CDR3: CASSYAGANVLTF; DNA: TGTGCCAGCAGTTACGCGGGGGCCAACGTCCTGACTTTC
J: TRBJ1-6; V: TRBV19; D: .; size: .; CDR3: CASSTTGTQLSPLHF; DNA: TGTGCCAGTAGTACGACGGGGACACAACTATCACCCCTCCACTTT
J: TRBJ2-3; V: TRBV5-1; D: .; size: .; CDR3: CASRRGFVADTQYF; DNA: TGCGCCAGCAGAAGGGGTTTCGTCGCAGATACGCAGTATTTT
J: TRBJ2-2; V: TRBV12-5; D: TRBD2; size: .; CDR3: CASVEWGGSGELFF; DNA: TGTGCTAGTGTCGAATGGGGGGGGTCCGGGGAGCTGTTTTTT